Given below is one T cell receptor beta chain in context. This specimen belongs to a study of OX40 agonist ivuxolimab in advanced cancers. Profiling relied on immunoSEQ multiplex PCR, and the TCRdb table lists in-frame clones only, not all of them. The sample yields 98,000 or so clones, about nine tenths seen once. The source of this sequence is an adult with an advanced solid tumor such as melanoma, head and neck, liver or kidney cancer. The specimen comprised CD4+ or CD8+ T cells sorted from blood, sampled in a trial of the OX40 agonist ivuxolimab.

In nucleotides, the CDR3 is TGCAGCGTTGAGGCTAGCGGGAGGGAGCAGTTCTTC. This sequence encodes CSVEASGREQFF. The chain has TRBV29-1 and TRBJ2-1; 11 bases line up with TRBD2. Germline V gene data show CDR1 as SQVTM and CDR2 as ANQGSEA. CDR3 size: 12 residues. V was clipped by 3 bases and J by 10 bases; unmatched bases: 2.